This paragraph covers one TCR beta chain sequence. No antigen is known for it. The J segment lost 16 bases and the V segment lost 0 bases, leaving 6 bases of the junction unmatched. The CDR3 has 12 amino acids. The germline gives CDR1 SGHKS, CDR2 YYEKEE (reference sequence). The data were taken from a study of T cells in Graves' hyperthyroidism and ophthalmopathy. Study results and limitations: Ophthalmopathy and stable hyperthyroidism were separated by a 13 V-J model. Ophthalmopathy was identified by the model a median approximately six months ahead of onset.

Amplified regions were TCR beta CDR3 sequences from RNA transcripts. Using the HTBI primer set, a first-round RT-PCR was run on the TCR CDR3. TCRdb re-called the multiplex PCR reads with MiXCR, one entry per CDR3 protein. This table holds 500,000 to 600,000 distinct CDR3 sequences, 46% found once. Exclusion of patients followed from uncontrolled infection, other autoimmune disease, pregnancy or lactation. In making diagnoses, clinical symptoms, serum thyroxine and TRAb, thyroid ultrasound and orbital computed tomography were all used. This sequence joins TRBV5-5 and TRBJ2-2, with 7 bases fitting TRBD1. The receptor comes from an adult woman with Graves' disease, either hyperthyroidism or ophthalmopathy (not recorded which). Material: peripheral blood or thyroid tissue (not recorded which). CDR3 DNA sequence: TGTGCCAGCAGCTTGGAGGCTCGACAGGGGTTTTTT. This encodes CASSLEARQGFF.